Below, one T cell receptor beta chain is given with its context. Sequencing was performed with immunoSEQ multiplex PCR; in TCRdb, only in-frame clones are kept and a portion is missing. The sample shows approximately 7,300 clones, approximately 83% of them seen only once. This record comes from a study of tumor T cells in aggressive B-cell lymphoma. The TCR originated in an adult with diffuse large B cell lymphoma. Sequenced: tumor tissue.

CDR3 amino acids: CASSWGELAKNYEQYF. CDR3 bases: TGCGCCAGCAGCTGGGGAGAGCTAGCGAAGAACTACGAGCAGTACTTC. The genes are TRBV5-1 and TRBJ2-7, with D possibly matching TRBD2 (6 bases). The ends were cut back, 3 bases at V and 3 bases at J, with 19 bases in the middle. The CDR3 loop spans 16 amino acids. Germline values: CDR1 SGHRS, CDR2 YFSETQ. Variable domain in full (rest from reference TRBV5-1 and TRBJ2-7): KAGVTQTPRYLIKTRGQQVTLSCSPISGHRSVSWYQQTPGQGLQFLFEYFSETQRNKGNFPGRFSGRQFSNSRSEMNVSTLELGDSALYLCASSWGELAKNYEQYFGPGTRLTVT.